This passage covers 8 T cell receptor beta chains from one sample sequenced in a study of OX40 agonist ivuxolimab in advanced cancers. TCRdb keeps only in-frame clones here, not all; method: immunoSEQ multiplex PCR. The table has about 63,000 clones, about 77% seen once. Material: CD4+ or CD8+ T cells sorted from blood, obtained in a trial of the OX40 agonist ivuxolimab. Receptor source: an adult with an advanced solid tumor such as melanoma, head and neck, liver or kidney cancer.

The rearrangement joins TRBV6-5 to TRBJ1-2, with D unclear. The ends were cut back, 2 bases at V and 4 bases at J, with 11 bases in the middle. The CDR3 spans 14 residues. Germline-derived CDR1 and CDR2 are MNHEY and SVGAGI. The CDR3 region is CASSYDLQTYGYTF. The CDR3 DNA reads TGTGCCAGCAGTTACGATCTACAGACCTATGGCTACACCTTC.

The rearrangement links TRBV10-3 to TRBJ1-3; tentative D call: TRBD1 (6 bases). V was trimmed by 4 bases and J by 7 bases, leaving 17 bases between them. The V gene's germline CDR1 is ENHRY and CDR2 SYGVKD. This CDR3 comprises 15 residues. The DNA for the CDR3 is TGTGCCATCAGTGCCCCCCCAACAGGGAGGAACACCATATATTTT. It translates to CAISAPPTGRNTIYF.

The chain has TRBV30 and TRBJ1-1, with 10 bases lining up with TRBD1. This CDR3 comprises 15 residues. CDR1 is GTSNPN and CDR2 is SVGIG in the germline V gene (reference sequence). With 1 base clipped from V and 5 bases from J, the junction kept 7 bases outside the gene matches. The CDR3 loop reads CAWSDKGQGGTEAFF. The DNA of the CDR3 is TGTGCCTGGAGTGACAAAGGACAGGGGGGGACTGAAGCTTTCTTT.

This clone has a single count. The gene calls are TRBV7-6 and TRBJ2-5; D uncertain. V shed 0 bases and J shed 5 bases, with 1 base lying between them. The V gene's germline CDR1 is SGHVS and CDR2 FNYEAQ. This CDR3 spans 11 amino acids. The CDR3 reads CASSLAETQYF. CDR3 DNA sequence: TGTGCCAGCAGCTTAGCTGAGACCCAGTACTTC. The full variable domain, completed using reference TRBV7-6 and TRBJ2-5, is GAGVSQSPRYKVTKRGQDVALRCDPISGHVSLYWYRQALGQGPEFLTYFNYEAQQDKSGLPNDRFSAERPEGSISTLTIQRTEQRDSAMYRCASSLAETQYFGPGTRLLVL.

The V and J genes are TRBV7-9 and TRBJ2-3, with D perhaps matching TRBD2 (6 bases). The CDR3 totals 16 residues. Trimming removed 6 bases at V and 4 bases at J, with 20 bases between. CDR1 SEHNR and CDR2 FQNEAQ come from the germline V gene (reference sequence). Here the CDR3 reads CASRGRDSEGSDTQYF. In nucleotides, the CDR3 is TGTGCCAGCAGAGGACGGGACTCCGAGGGGTCAGATACGCAGTATTTT.

This clone occurred a few times. The rearrangement uses TRBV7-8 and TRBJ1-1; D is ambiguous. Deletions cut 0 bases from V and 2 bases from J, with 7 bases between. Germline CDR1 is SGHVS and CDR2 is FQNEAQ. This CDR3 has 14 amino acids. The CDR3 region is CASSLASRNTEAFF. CDR3 coding DNA: TGTGCCAGCAGCTTAGCTTCCCGAAACACTGAAGCTTTCTTT.

The rearrangement links TRBV11-2 to TRBJ1-1; no clear D. The germline V and J ends were trimmed by 1 base and 3 bases, with 6 bases remaining between them. This CDR3 has 13 residues. Germline CDR1 reads SGHAT; CDR2 reads FQNNGV. The CDR3 loop reads CASSLGLYTEAFF. CDR3 sequence (DNA): TGTGCCAGCAGCTTAGGACTGTACACTGAAGCTTTCTTT.

Written as DNA, the CDR3 is TGCGCCAGCAGCCTAGACCCAAACCCTTATAGCAATCAGCCCCAGCATTTT. Amino acid sequence: CASSLDPNPYSNQPQHF. The chain is built from TRBV4-1 and TRBJ1-5; D uncertain. The CDR3 covers 17 residues. Germline-derived CDR1 and CDR2 are MGHRA and YSYEKL. The V end was cut by 4 bases, the J end by 0 bases, with 16 bases between.